This T cell receptor (beta chain) is from a study of blood T cells in healthy people across ages. The second PCR ran roughly 6 to 11 cycles with a sample-barcoded 5' primer and J-beta primers. Using its own MiXCR run on the 5' RACE reads, TCRdb lists one record per CDR3 protein. The table has 540,000 or so distinct CDR3 sequences, 24% seen once. The V gene's germline CDR1 is SGDLS and CDR2 YYNGEE. Trimming took 0 bases from V and 6 from J; bases not matched to a gene: 9. This CDR3 comprises 16 residues. The same sample was also used in a study of T cells of mothers and their children.

Sequencing was carried out using blood. The V gene is TRBV9, the J gene TRBJ2-1, with 7 positions matching TRBD2. The TCR originated in a boy between 10 and 17 years old in good health. The CDR3 DNA reads TGTGCCAGCAGCGTAGCAGGGCTAGCGGTCTGCAATGAGCAGTTCTTC. Protein product: CASSVAGLAVCNEQFF.